This is a list of T cell receptor beta chains from one sample in a study of blood T cell repertoires in COVID-19. Profiling relied on immunoSEQ multiplex PCR, and the TCRdb table lists in-frame clones only, not all of them. The repertoire includes about 310,000 clones, about 87% of them detected once, and 7.8% sits in the top ten. Sequenced material: peripheral blood. The receptors derive from a woman aged 45-60 years who had recovered from COVID-19. The conserved cysteine and the conserved F or W are not part of the CDR3 here. Clone size appears in some rows only: once, few, many, or a class for an expanded clone.

size,J,V,CDR3
-,TRBJ1-4,TRBV28,ASSLVGDNEKLF
-,TRBJ2-2,TRBV6-5,ASSLRTGANTGELF
-,TRBJ2-5,TRBV9,ASSVVGGKETQY
few,TRBJ1-2,TRBV2,ASKTGVFYGYT
-,TRBJ1-1,TRBV30,AWSYGGGETEAF
-,TRBJ1-6,TRBV18,ASSPNPGQGRSPLH
-,TRBJ2-7,TRBV11-3,ASSQTPGYEQY
-,TRBJ1-2,TRBV20-1,SASLRDRGYGYT
-,TRBJ2-1,TRBV7-7,ASSPGTGGGYEQF
once,TRBJ2-1,TRBV6-5,ASSRFRETEQF
few,TRBJ2-1,TRBV13,ASSSDRVRYNEQF
-,TRBJ1-1,TRBV11-2,ASSGGQGLLLTEAF
-,TRBJ2-7,TRBV5-4,ASSSRDRGSYEQY
-,TRBJ1-2,TRBV28,ASSFGSYYGYT
-,TRBJ2-1,TRBV7-2,ASSDRAYNEQF
-,TRBJ2-1,TRBV24-1,ATSDLFGDEQF
once,TRBJ2-7,TRBV6-6,ASSYSSRDSTYEQY
-,TRBJ2-7,TRBV4-1,ASSQPTSGRTQY
-,TRBJ2-3,TRBV28,ASRRLAGGTDTQY
-,TRBJ2-7,TRBV6-2/TRBV6-3,ASSYSRMVEN
once,TRBJ2-7,TRBV6-5,ASSYGLAGMGEQY
once,TRBJ2-1,TRBV19,ASKPPRLAGGPDEQF
-,TRBJ1-1,TRBV7-2,ASSHVQEVAEAF
once,TRBJ2-7,TRBV4-1,ASSQPRASSGRESYEQY
-,TRBJ2-3,TRBV6-5,ASSFQSTDTQY
-,TRBJ2-5,TRBV5-4,ASSSGQVQETQY
-,TRBJ2-1,TRBV19,ASRERTLYEQF
-,TRBJ1-5,TRBV11-2,ASSFGQGAGRNQPQH
-,TRBJ2-7,TRBV15,ATSRANYEQY
-,TRBJ1-4,TRBV19,ASSPSQGNLGLEKLF
-,TRBJ1-2,TRBV4-3,ASSLNPRGPYGYT
-,TRBJ2-3,TRBV19,ASSPGTNTDTQY
-,TRBJ2-5,TRBV7-9,ASSLALGAGETQY
-,TRBJ2-1,TRBV11-3,ASSREGGHNEQF
-,TRBJ2-7,TRBV3-1/TRBV3-2,ASSQAPGQDYEQY
-,TRBJ2-5,TRBV9,ASSGQGTQETQY
-,TRBJ2-5,TRBV20-1,SASGTGSETQY
-,TRBJ1-5,TRBV20-1,SASGTVSNQPQH
-,TRBJ2-1,TRBV30,AWSVGGSSYNEQF
-,TRBJ2-1,TRBV27,ASRLIAGNEQF
once,TRBJ2-5,TRBV5-4,ASSLSVGGLGETQY
-,TRBJ2-7,TRBV12-3/TRBV12-4,ASSLHSSYEQY